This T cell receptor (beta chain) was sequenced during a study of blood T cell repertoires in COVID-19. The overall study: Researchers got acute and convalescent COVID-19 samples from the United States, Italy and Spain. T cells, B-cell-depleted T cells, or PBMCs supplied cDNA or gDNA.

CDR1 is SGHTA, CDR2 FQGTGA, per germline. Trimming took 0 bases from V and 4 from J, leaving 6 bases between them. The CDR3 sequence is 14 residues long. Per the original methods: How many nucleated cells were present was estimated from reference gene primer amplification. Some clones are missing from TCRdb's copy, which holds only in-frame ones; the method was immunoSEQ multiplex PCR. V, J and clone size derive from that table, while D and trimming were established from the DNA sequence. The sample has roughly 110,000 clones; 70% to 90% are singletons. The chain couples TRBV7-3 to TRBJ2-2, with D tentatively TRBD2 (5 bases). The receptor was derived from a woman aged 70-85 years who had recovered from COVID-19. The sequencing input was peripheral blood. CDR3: CASSLTRATGELFF. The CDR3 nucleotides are TGTGCCAGCAGCTTAACGAGGGCCACCGGGGAGCTGTTTTTT.